This T cell receptor beta chain appears in the sequencing data of a study of Tregs in tolerant kidney transplant recipients. With regard to this clone: Its target is unknown.

Generated by immunoSEQ multiplex PCR, the TCRdb table keeps only in-frame clones and is missing some. The sample records about 44,000 clones, 95% being singletons. The sequenced material came from Tregs from blood cultured with allogeneic cells. This TCR was recovered from a human donor in good health.

This chain's CDR3 is CASSSRTDSYEQYF. CDR3 DNA: TGCGCCAGCAGCTCAAGGACGGACTCCTACGAGCAGTACTTC. This chain joins TRBV5-1 and TRBJ2-7, with unresolved D. Trimming removed 3 bases at V and 0 bases at J, with 10 bases between. Per germline, CDR1 SGHRS and CDR2 YFSETQ. The CDR3 consists of 14 residues.